Each of the 23 T cell receptor beta chains below was sequenced from the same sample in a study of human T cells and chemical hapten exposure. This sample's time point: patch test 2, 6 weeks after DPC sensitization. The treatment denotes: therapeutic diphenylcyclopropenone sensitization with weekly scalp DPC. TCRdb ran MiXCR on the RACE reads and lists one entry per CDR3 protein. The data show some 80,000 distinct CDR3 sequences, more than 9% seen once. This specimen was whole blood, taken in connection with sensitization to the hapten diphenylcyclopropenone (DPC). The source is a man younger than 30 with alopecia areata. Some clones in this sample may be carry-over from other donors' samples.

The table lists this clonotype with many counts. The rearrangement links TRBV2 to TRBJ2-6; TRBD1 or TRBD2 may be the D gene (5 bases each). Trimming pared 2 bases from V and 2 bases from J, leaving 13 bases between. CDR1 is SNHLY, CDR2 FYNNEI, per germline. The CDR3 sequence is 17 residues long. The CDR3 is CASSERGREPGANVLTF. CDR3 sequence (DNA): TGTGCCAGCAGTGAAAGGGGACGGGAACCTGGGGCCAACGTCCTGACTTTC.

This clonotype was recorded a few times. The chain employs TRBV6-6 and TRBJ2-4; D perhaps matches TRBD2 (5 bases). Per the germline V gene, CDR1 is MNHNY and CDR2 is SVGAGI (reference sequence). The V and J ends lost 5 bases and 0 bases respectively, with 20 bases between them. There are 18 residues in the CDR3. The CDR3 sequence: CASSGRAGPDLAKNIQYF. For the CDR3, the DNA is TGTGCCAGCAGTGGGCGGGCTGGGCCCGACTTAGCCAAAAACATTCAGTACTTC.

This clonotype has ten or more counts. The V call is TRBV25-1, the J call TRBJ2-2; D ambiguous. The germline CDR1 and CDR2 sequences are MGHDK and SYGVNS. Trimming cost V 1 base and J 0 bases, with 12 bases left between them. The CDR3 runs to 17 residues. The CDR3 loop is CASSEWYKGPNTGELFF. CDR3 bases: TGTGCCAGCAGTGAATGGTATAAGGGCCCGAACACCGGGGAGCTGTTTTTT.

This clonotype turned up a few times. This chain links TRBV20-1 with TRBJ1-4, with D hard to call. Germline V gives CDR1 DFQATT, CDR2 SNEGSKA (reference sequence). The CDR3 is 12 residues long. CDR3 sequence: CLARGNGEKLFF. CDR3 DNA sequence: TGCCTAGCCCGGGGTAATGGGGAAAAACTGTTTTTT.

This clonotype was observed at least ten times. The rearrangement links TRBV5-4 to TRBJ1-1; no definite D call. Germline CDR1 SGHNT, CDR2 YYREEE (reference sequence). The CDR3 is made up of 13 amino acids. With 0 bases removed from V and 4 bases from J, the gap between germline ends came to 7 bases. The CDR3 DNA sequence: TGTGCCAGCAGCTTGGACACGGGCACTGAAGCTTTCTTT. It specifies CASSLDTGTEAFF.

This clonotype was seen more than once but under ten times. The rearrangement links TRBV6-1 to TRBJ1-2; no reliable D call. This CDR3 is built from 12 residues. Germline CDR1 reads MNHNS; CDR2 reads SASEGT. Trimming pared 6 bases from V and 1 base from J, leaving 6 bases between. This chain's CDR3 is CASSPVNYGYTF. CDR3 sequence (DNA): TGTGCCAGCAGCCCCGTTAACTATGGCTACACCTTC.

The chain is built from TRBV20-1 and TRBJ2-1; tentatively, D is TRBD1 (6 bases). CDR3 length: 15 residues. Between the trimmed V and J ends, which lost 6 bases and 4 bases, there was a span of 19 bases. The V gene's germline CDR1 is DFQATT and CDR2 SNEGSKA (reference sequence). CDR3 in DNA: TGCAGTGCCGAATTGGACAGTTACCAGTACAATGAGCAGTTCTTC. Translation: CSAELDSYQYNEQFF.

This clonotype was picked up many times. V gene TRBV29-1 combines with J gene TRBJ1-2; TRBD1 aligns across 8 bases. The CDR3 runs 13 residues. The V gene's germline CDR1 is SQVTM and CDR2 ANQGSEA. Losses at the gene ends were 3 bases for V and 4 bases for J; bases not matched to a gene: 4. The CDR3 DNA is TGCAGCGTTGAGGACAGGGAGAGCTATGGCTACACCTTC. Translating gives CSVEDRESYGYTF.

This clonotype has a handful of counts. J is TRBJ2-5 and V is TRBV7-6; D unclear. In germline, CDR1 is SGHVS, CDR2 FNYEAQ. CDR3 length: 13 amino acids. The CDR3 sequence: CATNKVSQETQYF. The CDR3 DNA is TGTGCTACCAATAAGGTATCCCAAGAGACCCAGTACTTC.

Only a few counts were recorded for this clonotype. This sequence joins TRBV6-6 and TRBJ2-7, with D maybe TRBD1 (5 bases). V was pared by 6 bases and J by 0 bases, with 12 bases between. CDR1 and CDR2 from the germline V gene are MNHNY and SVGAGI (reference sequence). The CDR3 totals 14 residues. The chain's CDR3 is CASRNRQGSYEQYF. DNA of the CDR3: TGTGCCAGCAGGAATAGGCAGGGCTCCTACGAGCAGTACTTC.

This clonotype was seen at least ten times. The genes are TRBV25-1 and TRBJ1-1; D gene uncertain. Trimming cost V 1 base and J 12 bases, with 15 bases left between them. From germline, CDR1 is MGHDK and CDR2 SYGVNS. The CDR3 consists of 13 residues. CDR3 residues: CASSESGADPTFF. The DNA of the CDR3 is TGTGCCAGCAGTGAATCGGGCGCCGACCCGACTTTCTTT.

This clonotype was seen a few times. The CDR3 DNA sequence: TGCGCCAGCAGCCAAATAGACAGGGGGGCCTACAATGAGCAGTTCTTC. Protein: CASSQIDRGAYNEQFF. The chain has TRBV4-3 and TRBJ2-1, with TRBD1 identical over 9 bases. Germline V gene data show CDR1 as LGHNA and CDR2 as YSLEER. The CDR3 contains 16 residues. The V and J ends lost 2 bases and 2 bases, in that order; junction bases with no gene match: 4.

This rearrangement joins TRBV20-1 to TRBJ2-5; tentative D call: TRBD1 (5 bases). The V gene's germline CDR1 is DFQATT and CDR2 SNEGSKA (reference sequence). The V and J ends lost 0 bases and 2 bases respectively, with 13 bases between them. The CDR3 runs to 15 residues. The CDR3 DNA is TGCAGTGCTAGAGATAGCCAGGGTCTACAAGAGACCCAGTACTTC. Its translation: CSARDSQGLQETQYF.

This clonotype was counted many times. The rearrangement uses TRBV11-2 and TRBJ1-1; D might be TRBD1 (5 bases). From germline, CDR1 is SGHAT and CDR2 FQNNGV. Trimming removed 2 bases from V and 0 bases from J, with 10 bases in between. The CDR3 spans 15 residues. The DNA for the CDR3 is TGTGCCAGCAGCTTAACAGGAGAGATGAACACTGAAGCTTTCTTT. Amino acid sequence: CASSLTGEMNTEAFF.

The chain carries TRBV6-5 and TRBJ2-2; D ambiguous. The CDR3 runs 14 residues. V shed 4 bases and J shed 0 bases, with 6 bases lying between them. Germline CDR1 is MNHEY and CDR2 is SVGAGI. CDR3 DNA sequence: TGTGCCAGCAGTTCCAACACGAACACCGGGGAGCTGTTTTTT. As protein: CASSSNTNTGELFF.

This clonotype was observed at least ten times. V and J are TRBV7-9 and TRBJ2-3, with TRBD1 matching over 8 bases. This CDR3 contains 15 residues. J lost 5 bases, V lost 6 bases, and 10 bases had no gene match. Germline V lookup: CDR1 SEHNR, CDR2 FQNEAQ (reference sequence). The chain's CDR3 is CASSVGQGRVDTQYF. The CDR3 DNA follows: TGTGCCAGCAGTGTCGGACAGGGAAGGGTAGATACGCAGTATTTT.

This clonotype was found a few times. The CDR3 reads CASSYRPGVGEKLFF. The CDR3 nucleotides are TGCGCCAGCAGCTATCGTCCGGGGGTGGGTGAAAAACTGTTTTTT. The chain joins TRBV5-1 to TRBJ1-4, with D possibly being TRBD1 (5 bases). Trimming pared 3 bases from V and 7 bases from J, leaving 16 bases between. The CDR3 runs 15 residues. The germline V gene encodes CDR1 SGHRS and CDR2 YFSETQ.

This clonotype was detected only a few times. The chain combines TRBV7-2 with TRBJ2-1, with D perhaps TRBD1 (6 bases). The CDR3 sequence is 15 residues long. Trimming shortened V by 5 bases and J by 6 bases, and 17 bases separated the two germline ends. Germline CDR1 is SGHTA and CDR2 is FQGNSA. CDR3 protein: CASSQGHFEGNEQFF. The CDR3 DNA is TGTGCCAGCAGCCAGGGACATTTCGAGGGCAATGAGCAGTTCTTC. Drawing the rest from reference TRBV7-2 and TRBJ2-1, the complete variable domain is GAGVSQSPSNKVTEKGKDVELRCDPISGHTALYWYRQSLGQGLEFLIYFQGNSAPDKSGLPSDRFSAERTGGSVSTLTIQRTQQEDSAVYLCASSQGHFEGNEQFFGPGTRLTVL.

This clonotype was detected a few times. The chain is built from TRBV3-1 and TRBJ2-5; D tentatively fits TRBD1 or TRBD2 (5 bases each). Trimming removed 3 bases at V and 4 bases at J, with 12 bases between. Germline assignment: CDR1 LGHDT and CDR2 YNNKEL (reference sequence). This CDR3 is 14 amino acids long. CDR3 DNA: TGTGCCAGCAGCCACCTCATGAGGGGAGAGACCCAGTACTTC. It translates to CASSHLMRGETQYF.

Ten or more counts support this clonotype. The chain joins TRBV11-1 to TRBJ1-2, with D possibly matching TRBD1 (6 bases). V lost 7 bases to trimming and J lost 4 bases, with 22 bases between them. Germline CDR1 is SGHAT and CDR2 is FQDESV (reference sequence). This CDR3 spans 16 amino acids. This CDR3 reads CASTHAKGGHGYGYTF. Here the CDR3 DNA reads TGTGCCAGCACTCATGCGAAAGGGGGACATGGCTATGGCTACACCTTC.

The genes are TRBV18 and TRBJ1-3; D remains unclear. Germline CDR1 reads KGHSH; CDR2 reads LQKENI. The CDR3 is 13 residues long. The V gene lost 2 bases and the J gene lost 0 bases, with 2 bases spanning the gap. The CDR3 reads CASSPNSGNTIYF. The DNA of the CDR3 is TGTGCCAGCTCACCAAACTCTGGAAACACCATATATTTT.

This clonotype was picked up many times. The chain employs TRBV28 and TRBJ2-6, with D uncertain. CDR1 and CDR2 from the germline V gene are MDHEN and SYDVKM. V gave up 6 bases and J gave up 0 bases, with 12 bases separating them. This CDR3 has 16 residues. The CDR3 spells CASRPGLSSGANVLTF. CDR3 nucleotides: TGTGCCAGCAGGCCCGGCCTTAGCTCTGGGGCCAACGTCCTGACTTTC.

The rearrangement uses TRBV9 and TRBJ1-5; no clear D. The CDR3 has 13 amino acids. Trimming stripped 0 bases from V and 1 base from J, with 2 bases between. Germline V gives CDR1 SGDLS, CDR2 YYNGEE. Written as DNA, the CDR3 is TGTGCCAGCAGCGTAGCAAGCAATCAGCCCCAGCATTTT. It yields the protein CASSVASNQPQHF.